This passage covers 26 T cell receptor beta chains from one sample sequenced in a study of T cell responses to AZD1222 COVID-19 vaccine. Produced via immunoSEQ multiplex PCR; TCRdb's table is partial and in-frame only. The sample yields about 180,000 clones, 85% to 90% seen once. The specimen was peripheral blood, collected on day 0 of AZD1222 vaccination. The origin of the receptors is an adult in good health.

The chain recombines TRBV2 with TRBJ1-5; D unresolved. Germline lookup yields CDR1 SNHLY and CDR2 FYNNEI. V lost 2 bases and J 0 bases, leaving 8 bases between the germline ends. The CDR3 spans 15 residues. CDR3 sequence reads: CASSEIGRSNQPQHF. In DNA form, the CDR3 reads TGTGCCAGCAGTGAAATAGGGCGTAGCAATCAGCCCCAGCATTTT.

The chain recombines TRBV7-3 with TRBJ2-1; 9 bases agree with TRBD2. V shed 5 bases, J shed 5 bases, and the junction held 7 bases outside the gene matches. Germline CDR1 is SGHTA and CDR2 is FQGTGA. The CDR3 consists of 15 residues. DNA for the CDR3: TGTGCCAGCAGCCCATATAGCGGGAGCCACAATGAGCAGTTCTTC. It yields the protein CASSPYSGSHNEQFF.

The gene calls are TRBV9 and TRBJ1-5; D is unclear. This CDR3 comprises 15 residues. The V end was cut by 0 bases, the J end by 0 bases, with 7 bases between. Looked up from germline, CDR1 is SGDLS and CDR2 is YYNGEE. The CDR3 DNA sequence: TGTGCCAGCAGCGTAGGCGAGATTAGCAATCAGCCCCAGCATTTT. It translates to CASSVGEISNQPQHF.

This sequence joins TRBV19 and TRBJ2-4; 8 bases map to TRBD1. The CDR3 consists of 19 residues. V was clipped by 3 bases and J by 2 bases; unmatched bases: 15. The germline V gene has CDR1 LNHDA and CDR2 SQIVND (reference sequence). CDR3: CASSIEGQVASPSKNIQYF. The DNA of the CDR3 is TGTGCCAGTAGTATTGAGGGACAGGTGGCCTCACCATCCAAAAACATTCAGTACTTC.

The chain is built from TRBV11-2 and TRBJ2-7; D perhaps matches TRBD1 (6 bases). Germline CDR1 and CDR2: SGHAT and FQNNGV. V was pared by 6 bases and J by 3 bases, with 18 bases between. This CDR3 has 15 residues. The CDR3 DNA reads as TGTGCCAGCAGTCCACTACCTGGGACAAGCTACGAGCAGTACTTC. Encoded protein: CASSPLPGTSYEQYF. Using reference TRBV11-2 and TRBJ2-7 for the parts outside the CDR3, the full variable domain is EAGVAQSPRYKIIEKRQSVAFWCNPISGHATLYWYQQILGQGPKLLIQFQNNGVVDDSQLPKDRFSAERLKGVDSTLKIQPAKLEDSAVYLCASSPLPGTSYEQYFGPGTRLTVT.

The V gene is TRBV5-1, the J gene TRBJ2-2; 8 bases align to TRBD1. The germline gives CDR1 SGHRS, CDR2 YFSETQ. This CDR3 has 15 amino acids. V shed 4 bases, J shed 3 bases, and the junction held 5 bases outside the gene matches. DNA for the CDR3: TGCGCCAGCAGCCCAGGGGGCCTATACACCGGGGAGCTGTTTTTT. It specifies CASSPGGLYTGELFF.

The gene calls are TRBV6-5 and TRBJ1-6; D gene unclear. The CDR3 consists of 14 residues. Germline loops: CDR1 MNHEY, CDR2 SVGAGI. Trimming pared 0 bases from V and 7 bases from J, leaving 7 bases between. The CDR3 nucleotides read TGTGCCAGCAGTTACTCGCACTGGAATTCACCCCTCCACTTT. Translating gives CASSYSHWNSPLHF.

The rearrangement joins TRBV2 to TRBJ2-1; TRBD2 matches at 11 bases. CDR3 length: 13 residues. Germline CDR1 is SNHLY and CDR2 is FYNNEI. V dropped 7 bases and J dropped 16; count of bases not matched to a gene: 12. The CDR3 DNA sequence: TGTGCCAGCAAGGCGGTAGCGGGGGGGCATCGATTCTTC. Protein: CASKAVAGGHRFF.

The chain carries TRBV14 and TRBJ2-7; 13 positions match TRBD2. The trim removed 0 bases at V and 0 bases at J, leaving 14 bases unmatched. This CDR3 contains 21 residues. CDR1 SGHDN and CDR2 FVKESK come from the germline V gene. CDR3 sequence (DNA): TGTGCCAGCAGCCAAGATAGGACTAGCGGGGGCCGTAAGCTAATCTCCTACGAGCAGTACTTC. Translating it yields CASSQDRTSGGRKLISYEQYF. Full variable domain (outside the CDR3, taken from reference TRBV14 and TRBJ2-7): EAGVTQFPSHSVIEKGQTVTLRCDPISGHDNLYWYRRVMGKEIKFLLHFVKESKQDESGMPNNRFLAERTGGTYSTLKVQPAELEDSGVYFCASSQDRTSGGRKLISYEQYFGPGTRLTVT.

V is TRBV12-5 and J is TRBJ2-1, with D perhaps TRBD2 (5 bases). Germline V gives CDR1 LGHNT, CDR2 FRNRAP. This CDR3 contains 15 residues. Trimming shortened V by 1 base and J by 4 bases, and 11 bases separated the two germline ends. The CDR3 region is CASGLGLADYNEQFF. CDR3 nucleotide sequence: TGTGCTAGTGGTTTGGGGCTAGCTGATTACAATGAGCAGTTCTTC.

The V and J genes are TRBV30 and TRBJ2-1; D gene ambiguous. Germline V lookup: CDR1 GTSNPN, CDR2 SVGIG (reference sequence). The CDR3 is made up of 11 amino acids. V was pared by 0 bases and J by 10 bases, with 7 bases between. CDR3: CAWSVAGEQFF. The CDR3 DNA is TGTGCCTGGAGTGTAGCTGGGGAGCAGTTCTTC.

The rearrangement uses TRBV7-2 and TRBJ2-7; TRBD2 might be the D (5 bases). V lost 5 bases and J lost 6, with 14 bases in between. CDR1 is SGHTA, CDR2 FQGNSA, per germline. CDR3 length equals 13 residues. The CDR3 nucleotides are TGTGCCAGCAGCGTGACTGAGAGGGCCGAGCAGTACTTC. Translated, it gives CASSVTERAEQYF.

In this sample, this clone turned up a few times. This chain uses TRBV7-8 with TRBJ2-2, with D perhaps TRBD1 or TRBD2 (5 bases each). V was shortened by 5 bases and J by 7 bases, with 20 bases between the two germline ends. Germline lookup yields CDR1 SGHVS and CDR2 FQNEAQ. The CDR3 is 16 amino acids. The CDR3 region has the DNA TGTGCCAGCAGCCCGGGACCTCTGCTAAGGGACGGGGAGCTGTTTTTT. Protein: CASSPGPLLRDGELFF.

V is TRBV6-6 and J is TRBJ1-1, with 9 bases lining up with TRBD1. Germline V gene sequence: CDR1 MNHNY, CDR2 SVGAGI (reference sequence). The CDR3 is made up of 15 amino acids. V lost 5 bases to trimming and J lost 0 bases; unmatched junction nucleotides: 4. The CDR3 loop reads CASSRGQGMNTEAFF. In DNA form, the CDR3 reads TGTGCCAGCAGTCGCGGACAGGGGATGAACACTGAAGCTTTCTTT.

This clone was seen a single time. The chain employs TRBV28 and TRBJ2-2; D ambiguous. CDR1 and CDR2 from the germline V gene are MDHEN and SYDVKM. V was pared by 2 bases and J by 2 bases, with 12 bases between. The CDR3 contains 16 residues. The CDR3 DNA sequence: TGTGCCAGCAGTTTAGTGGAGCGCGTTAACACCGGGGAGCTGTTTTTT. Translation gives CASSLVERVNTGELFF.

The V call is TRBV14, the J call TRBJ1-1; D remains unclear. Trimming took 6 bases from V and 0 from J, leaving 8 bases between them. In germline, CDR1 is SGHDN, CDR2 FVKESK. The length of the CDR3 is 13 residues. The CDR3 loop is CASSFQLNTEAFF. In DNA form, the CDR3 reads TGTGCCAGCAGTTTTCAGCTGAACACTGAAGCTTTCTTT. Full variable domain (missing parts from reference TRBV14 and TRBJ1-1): EAGVTQFPSHSVIEKGQTVTLRCDPISGHDNLYWYRRVMGKEIKFLLHFVKESKQDESGMPNNRFLAERTGGTYSTLKVQPAELEDSGVYFCASSFQLNTEAFFGQGTRLTVV.

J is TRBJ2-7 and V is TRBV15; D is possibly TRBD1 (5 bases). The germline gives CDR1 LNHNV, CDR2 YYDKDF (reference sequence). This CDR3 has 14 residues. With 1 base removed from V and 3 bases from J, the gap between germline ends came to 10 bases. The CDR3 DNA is TGTGCCACCAGCAGAGGTGGGGCTGGCTACGAGCAGTACTTC. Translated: CATSRGGAGYEQYF.

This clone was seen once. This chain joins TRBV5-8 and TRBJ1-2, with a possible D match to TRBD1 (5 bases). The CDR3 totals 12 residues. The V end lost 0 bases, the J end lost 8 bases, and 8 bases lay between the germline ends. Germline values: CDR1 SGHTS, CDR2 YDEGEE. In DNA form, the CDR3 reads TGTGCCAGCAGCTTGGGGTGGGGCGGCTACACCTTC. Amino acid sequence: CASSLGWGGYTF. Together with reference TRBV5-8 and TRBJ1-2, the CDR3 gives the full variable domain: EAGVTQSPTHLIKTRGQQATLRCSPISGHTSVYWYQQALGLGLQFLLWYDEGEERNRGNFPPRFSGRQFPNYSSELNVNALELEDSALYLCASSLGWGGYTFGSGTRLTVV.

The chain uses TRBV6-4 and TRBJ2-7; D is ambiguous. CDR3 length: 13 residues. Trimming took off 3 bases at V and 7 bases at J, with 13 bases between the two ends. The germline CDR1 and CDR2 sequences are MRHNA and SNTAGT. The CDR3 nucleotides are TGTGCCAGCAGTGATGTGGAGCGAGGAGAGCAGTACTTC. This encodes CASSDVERGEQYF.

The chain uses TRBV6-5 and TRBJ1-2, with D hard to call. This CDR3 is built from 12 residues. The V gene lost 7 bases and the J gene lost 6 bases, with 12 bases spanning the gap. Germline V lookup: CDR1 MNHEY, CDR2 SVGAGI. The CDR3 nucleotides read TGTGCCAGCATGGTCCAGGCAGATGGCTACACCTTC. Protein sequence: CASMVQADGYTF.

CDR3 DNA sequence: TGTGCCAGCAGCTTAGGGACAGGTTTTAGGGAGCAGTACTTC. Translation: CASSLGTGFREQYF. The gene calls are TRBV7-2 and TRBJ2-7, with 7 bases that match TRBD1. The CDR3 spans 14 residues. V lost 1 base, J lost 7 bases, and 7 bases stayed unmatched. Germline V gene sequence: CDR1 SGHTA, CDR2 FQGNSA.

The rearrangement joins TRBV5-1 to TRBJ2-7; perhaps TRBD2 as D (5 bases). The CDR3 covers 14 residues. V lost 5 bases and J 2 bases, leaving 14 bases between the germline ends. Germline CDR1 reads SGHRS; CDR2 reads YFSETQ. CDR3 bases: TGCGCCAGCAGAGTCGGTGAGGGCCCCTACGAGCAGTACTTC. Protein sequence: CASRVGEGPYEQYF.

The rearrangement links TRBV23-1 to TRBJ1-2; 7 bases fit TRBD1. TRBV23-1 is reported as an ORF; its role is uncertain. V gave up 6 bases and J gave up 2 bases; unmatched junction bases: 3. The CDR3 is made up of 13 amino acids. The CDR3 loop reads CASRGRGNYGYTF. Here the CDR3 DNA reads TGCGCCAGCAGGGGCAGGGGGAACTATGGCTACACCTTC.

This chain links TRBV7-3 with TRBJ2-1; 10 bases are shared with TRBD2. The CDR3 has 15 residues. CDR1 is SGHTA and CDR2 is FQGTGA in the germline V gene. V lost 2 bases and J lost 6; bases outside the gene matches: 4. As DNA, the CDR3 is TGTGCCAGCAGCTTACTAGCGGGAGCATTCAATGAGCAGTTCTTC. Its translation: CASSLLAGAFNEQFF.

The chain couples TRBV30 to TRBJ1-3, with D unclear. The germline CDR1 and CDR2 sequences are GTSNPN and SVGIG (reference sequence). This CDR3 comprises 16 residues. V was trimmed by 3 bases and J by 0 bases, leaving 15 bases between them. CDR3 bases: TGTGCCTGGAGGCTCCCTTCAGGCTACTCTGGAAACACCATATATTTT. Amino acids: CAWRLPSGYSGNTIYF.

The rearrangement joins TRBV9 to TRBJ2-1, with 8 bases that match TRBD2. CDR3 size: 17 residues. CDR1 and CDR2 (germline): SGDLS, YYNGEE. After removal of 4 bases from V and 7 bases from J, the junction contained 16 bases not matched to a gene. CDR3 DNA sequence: TGTGCCAGCAGCCCCCCTAGGGTAGCGGGATCGAGGAATGAGCAGTTCTTC. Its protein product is CASSPPRVAGSRNEQFF.